This record looks at one T cell receptor (beta chain) sequence and its context. It lacks a known antigen. Per-base quality was not reported, and no clone a single base away is much larger than it. This sample was taken from a study of blood T cell repertoires in COVID-19 (dated by TCRdb to between 2020 and 2021). Background for the entire study: Collaborator samples came from the United States, Italy and Spain and covered acute and convalescent phases of COVID-19. The samples were drawn from two sources: the first 160 participants of the ongoing ImmuneRACE study, and approximately 1,300 subjects contributed by 6 global collaborators. A freely available public database, intended as a resource for researchers studying the immune response to SARS-CoV-2, is where the repertoires were released. A de-identified subject ID, COVID-19 status, age in years and sex were almost always included in the sample metadata. Subjects who had been exposed to COVID-19, were actively infected with it, or had recovered from it provided the deeply sampled blood TCRbeta repertoires that made up the dataset. Where available, HLA class I and class II types were obtained from metadata supplied by the sample provider rather than from assay-based typing. The prospective study material was composed of cDNA or gDNA derived from T cells, B-cell-depleted T cells, or PBMCs.

CDR1 and CDR2 are read off the germline V gene as SGHRS and YFSETQ. V sheds 0 bases and J sheds 10 bases, leaving 17 bases between their ends. The CDR3 contains 16 residues, cysteine and phenylalanine counted. Only the CDR3 DNA is retained, 48 bases long and in frame from the first base. The collaborating institutions used their own protocols to collect whole blood in K2EDTA tubes. Collaborator samples were shipped for TCRbeta analysis as frozen whole blood, isolated PBMCs, or DNA extracted from either sample type. The immunoSEQ Assay, a bias-controlled multiplex PCR, was used to amplify TCRbeta CDR3 regions from genomic DNA. Regarding the original processing steps: The number of nucleated cells in each sample was estimated by amplification of reference gene primers within the assay. Sequence reads were collapsed and filtered to measure the absolute abundance of every unique TCRbeta CDR3 rearrangement. For each sample, productive Simpson clonality was calculated as the square root of Simpson's diversity index across productive rearrangements. What TCRdb holds here is the immuneACCESS table cut down to in-frame rearrangements. Part of the clones is not present; checked against another copy, under half of the missing clones reflect an unresolved V gene, and the others are unexplained. That table furnishes V, J and clone size, whereas the DNA furnished D and trimming. The sample profile shows tens of thousands of clones; roughly four fifths of them were found once. The ten most abundant clones make up around 28% of the sample.

Study-wide conclusions, independent of this receptor: How much clinical and demographic metadata was included differed by source and by participant, and the metadata was provided uncurated.

Recombination joined TRBV5-1 with TRBJ1-6; the D gene cannot be named for sure. Source material: peripheral blood. The sequence was obtained from a human donor in a cohort sampled during active COVID-19. The bases read TGCGCCAGCAGCTTGGCTTATTGGCAATTGGGCTCACCCCTCCACTTT. This is translated as CASSLAYWQLGSPLHF.